This passage covers 17 T cell receptor beta chains from one sample sequenced in a study of beta chain features in type 1 diabetes. Findings and limits, study-wide: Researchers report that Type 1 diabetes patients had moderately but significantly shorter TCRB CDR3s across all four CD4+ subsets.

For these receptors, no antigen is known. Isolated RNA was reverse transcribed in full, so expressed TCRB transcripts were sequenced. Profiling relied on immunoSEQ multiplex PCR, and the TCRdb table lists in-frame clones only, not all of them. The sample records hundreds of thousands of clones, over 13% being singletons. The sample was naive CD4+ T cells from blood. These TCRs come from a man aged 18 to 35 with type 1 diabetes.

In its sample, this clone was seen a few times. The chain recombines TRBV11-3 with TRBJ1-4; a possible D gene is TRBD1 (5 bases). The CDR3 is 15 residues long. CDR1 SGHNT and CDR2 YENEEA come from the germline V gene. V was clipped by 4 bases and J by 0 bases, with 9 bases between them. The CDR3 protein is CASSSGGATNEKLFF. CDR3 bases: TGTGCCAGCAGCTCCGGGGGGGCAACTAATGAAAAACTGTTTTTT. The whole variable domain, remainder taken from reference TRBV11-3 and TRBJ1-4, is EAGVVQSPRYKIIEKKQPVAFWCNPISGHNTLYWYLQNLGQGPELLIRYENEEAVDDSQLPKDRFSAERLKGVDSTLKIQPAELGDSAVYLCASSSGGATNEKLFFGSGTQLSVL.

This clone was counted between two and nine times. The chain uses TRBV5-1 and TRBJ1-4; D is possibly TRBD1 (6 bases). V was shortened by 0 bases and J by 8 bases, with 14 bases between the two germline ends. The CDR3 is 15 residues long. Germline V gene data show CDR1 as SGHRS and CDR2 as YFSETQ. Here the CDR3 reads CASSLETGQGEKLFF. The CDR3 DNA reads TGCGCCAGCAGCTTGGAGACAGGTCAAGGAGAAAAACTGTTTTTT.

This clone has more than one count but fewer than ten. The rearrangement links TRBV5-6 to TRBJ2-6; 8 nucleotides line up with TRBD1. The germline V gene encodes CDR1 SGHDT and CDR2 YYEEEE. The trim removed 5 bases at V and 0 bases at J, leaving 13 bases unmatched. This CDR3 has 19 amino acids. The CDR3, as DNA: TGTGCCAGCAGACGGCACTTGGACAGGGAGAGCTCTGGGGCCAACGTCCTGACTTTC. It translates to CASRRHLDRESSGANVLTF.

The chain links TRBV30 to TRBJ2-3, with D possibly matching TRBD1 (6 bases). With 7 bases removed from V and 0 bases from J, the gap between germline ends came to 11 bases. This CDR3 is 13 amino acids long. The germline CDR1 and CDR2 sequences are GTSNPN and SVGIG (reference sequence). CDR3 nucleotides: TGTGCCTCTGAACAGGGAAGCACAGATACGCAGTATTTT. This translates into CASEQGSTDTQYF.

V and J are TRBV30 and TRBJ1-4, with TRBD1 as a possible D gene (5 bases). This CDR3 contains 17 residues. V lost 1 base and J lost 7, with 22 bases in between. CDR1 is GTSNPN, CDR2 SVGIG, per germline (reference sequence). The CDR3 loop is CAWSAPRPLGQSEKLFF. CDR3 nucleotides: TGTGCCTGGAGTGCCCCCCGCCCTCTCGGACAAAGTGAAAAACTGTTTTTT.

The rearrangement joins TRBV5-4 to TRBJ2-1; 7 nucleotides align to TRBD2. There are 14 residues in the CDR3. Germline V gives CDR1 SGHNT, CDR2 YYREEE (reference sequence). V dropped 3 bases and J dropped 0; count of bases not matched to a gene: 0. CDR3 bases: TGTGCCAGCAGCTCTAGCGGCTCCTACAATGAGCAGTTCTTC. It encodes CASSSSGSYNEQFF.

The chain combines TRBV20-1 with TRBJ2-7; D possibly corresponds to TRBD1 (6 bases). The CDR3 extends over 11 amino acids. V was cut by 6 bases and J by 4 bases, with 10 bases left in between. Per germline, CDR1 DFQATT and CDR2 SNEGSKA (reference sequence). The DNA for the CDR3 is TGCAGTGCAGTACAGGGATACGAGCAGTACTTC. Protein sequence: CSAVQGYEQYF.

V gene TRBV6-5 combines with J gene TRBJ2-1; 8 nucleotides align to TRBD2. V lost 6 bases to trimming and J lost 4 bases; unmatched junction nucleotides: 5. CDR3 length: 14 amino acids. Germline V CDR1 and CDR2: MNHEY, SVGAGI. CDR3 loop: CASSPGGSYNEQFF. The CDR3 nucleotides read TGTGCCAGCAGCCCGGGAGGGAGTTACAATGAGCAGTTCTTC.

The rearrangement joins TRBV5-6 to TRBJ1-2; tentatively, D is TRBD1 (5 bases). The CDR3 is 13 amino acids. CDR1 SGHDT and CDR2 YYEEEE come from the germline V gene. With 2 bases removed from V and 6 bases from J, the gap between germline ends came to 11 bases. As DNA, the CDR3 is TGTGCCAGCAGCTTCAGGGCCGGGGATGGCTACACCTTC. Its protein is CASSFRAGDGYTF.

The V gene is TRBV29-1, the J gene TRBJ2-1, with a tentative D call TRBD2 (7 bases). The CDR3 loop spans 12 amino acids. Trimming stripped 6 bases from V and 8 bases from J, with 14 bases between. CDR1 and CDR2 (germline): SQVTM, ANQGSEA. The CDR3 region is CSVSAGAHEQFF. The CDR3 DNA is TGCAGCGTATCGGCGGGGGCACATGAGCAGTTCTTC.

This clone was detected a few times. The rearrangement links TRBV19 to TRBJ2-7; D is ambiguous. The CDR3 consists of 13 residues. V dropped 4 bases and J dropped 4 bases, with 11 bases sitting between them. Germline CDR1 is LNHDA and CDR2 is SQIVND (reference sequence). CDR3 bases: TGTGCCAGTAGTACCCCACCGGTTTACGAGCAGTACTTC. Translation gives CASSTPPVYEQYF. Full variable domain (rest looked up from reference TRBV19 and TRBJ2-7): DGGITQSPKYLFRKEGQNVTLSCEQNLNHDAMYWYRQDPGQGLRLIYYSQIVNDFQKGDIAEGYSVSREKKESFPLTVTSAQKNPTAFYLCASSTPPVYEQYFGPGTRLTVT.

This clone was detected only a few times. The chain carries TRBV2 and TRBJ2-3; D perhaps matches TRBD1 (6 bases). Germline CDR1 SNHLY, CDR2 FYNNEI. The CDR3 is 14 amino acids. V was trimmed by 6 bases and J by 3 bases, leaving 13 bases between them. The CDR3 is CASSLERGTDTQYF. The DNA for the CDR3 is TGTGCCAGCAGCCTAGAAAGGGGGACAGATACGCAGTATTTT.

In its sample, this clone was seen a few times. The rearrangement joins TRBV25-1 to TRBJ2-7; tentative D call: TRBD2 (7 bases). The CDR3 has 16 amino acids. Germline CDR1 reads MGHDK; CDR2 reads SYGVNS. V was pared by 3 bases and J by 4 bases, with 19 bases between. The CDR3, as DNA: TGTGCCAGCAGTGACGCAGGGGTGCGGGGGATTTACGAGCAGTACTTC. The encoded protein is CASSDAGVRGIYEQYF.

This clone came up a few times. This chain uses TRBV29-1 with TRBJ2-5; D gene ambiguous. V was trimmed by 8 bases and J by 5 bases, leaving 12 bases between them. The CDR3 runs 11 residues. CDR1 SQVTM and CDR2 ANQGSEA come from the germline V gene. The CDR3 coding sequence is TGCAGCACTGGACCAACGGAGACCCAGTACTTC. Translating it yields CSTGPTETQYF.

This clone has more than one count but fewer than ten. The V gene is TRBV7-6, the J gene TRBJ2-7; D is perhaps TRBD1 (5 bases). Looked up from germline, CDR1 is SGHVS and CDR2 is FNYEAQ. The CDR3 loop spans 14 amino acids. Trimming pared 5 bases from V and 3 bases from J, leaving 14 bases between. CDR3 DNA: TGTGCCAGCAGCCAAGGAGTCCAGGGCTACGAGCAGTACTTC. Translated: CASSQGVQGYEQYF.

The chain links TRBV9 to TRBJ1-3; D ambiguous. Trimming took 0 bases from V and 2 from J, leaving 6 bases between them. The CDR3 consists of 14 residues. CDR1 is SGDLS and CDR2 is YYNGEE in the germline V gene. CDR3 amino acids: CASSVGNPGNTIYF. CDR3 nucleotides: TGTGCCAGCAGCGTAGGGAATCCTGGAAACACCATATATTTT.

J is TRBJ2-5 and V is TRBV6-5, with D maybe TRBD2 (5 bases). The end of the DNA is better explained by TRBJ2-7, so the J call may be wrong. The V gene's germline CDR1 is MNHEY and CDR2 SVGAGI. CDR3 length equals 15 residues. As DNA, the CDR3 is TGTGCCAGCAGTTACAACCCGGGATTCACCTACGAGCAGTACTTC. Amino acid sequence: CASSYNPGFTYEQYF.